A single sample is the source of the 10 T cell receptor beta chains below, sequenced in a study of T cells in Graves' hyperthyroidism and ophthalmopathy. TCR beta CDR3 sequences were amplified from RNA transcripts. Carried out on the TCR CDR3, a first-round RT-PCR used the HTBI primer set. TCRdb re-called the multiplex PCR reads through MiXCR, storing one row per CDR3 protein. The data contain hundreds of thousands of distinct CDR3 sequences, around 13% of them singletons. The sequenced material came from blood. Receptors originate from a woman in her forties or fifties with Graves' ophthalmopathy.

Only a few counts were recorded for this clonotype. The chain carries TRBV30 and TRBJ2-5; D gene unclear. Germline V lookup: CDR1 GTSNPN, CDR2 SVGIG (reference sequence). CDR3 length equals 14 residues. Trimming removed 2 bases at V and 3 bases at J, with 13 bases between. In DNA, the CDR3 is TGTGCCTGGAGTCCGGACCGAGACGAAGAGACCCAGTACTTC. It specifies CAWSPDRDEETQYF. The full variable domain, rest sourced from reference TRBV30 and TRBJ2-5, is SQTIHQWPATLVQPVGSPLSLECTVEGTSNPNLYWYRQAAGRGLQLLFYSVGIGQISSEVPQNLSASRPQDRQFILSSKKLLLSDSGFYLCAWSPDRDEETQYFGPGTRLLVL.

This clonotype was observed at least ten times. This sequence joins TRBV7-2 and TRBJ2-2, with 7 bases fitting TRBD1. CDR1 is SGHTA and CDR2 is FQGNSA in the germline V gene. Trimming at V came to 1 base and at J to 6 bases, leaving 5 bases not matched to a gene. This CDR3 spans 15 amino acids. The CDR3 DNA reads TGTGCCAGCAGCTTAGTAGGGGGCGCCTCCGGGGAGCTGTTTTTT. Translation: CASSLVGGASGELFF.

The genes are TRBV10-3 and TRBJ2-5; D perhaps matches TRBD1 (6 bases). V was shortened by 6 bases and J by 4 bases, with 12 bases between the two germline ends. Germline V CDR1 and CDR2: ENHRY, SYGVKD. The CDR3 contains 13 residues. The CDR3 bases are TGTGCCATCAGACGGGACAAGGTAGAGACCCAGTACTTC. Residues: CAIRRDKVETQYF.

The CDR3 is CASSYPLAGGREQFF. CDR3 nucleotide sequence: TGTGCCAGCAGTTACCCTTTAGCGGGAGGGCGTGAGCAGTTCTTC. The chain links TRBV6-2 or TRBV6-3 to TRBJ2-1; 11 nucleotides align to TRBD2. The V gene's germline CDR1 is MNHEY and CDR2 SVGEGT. This CDR3 comprises 15 residues. With V trimmed by 2 bases and J by 9 bases, 6 bases remained unmatched.

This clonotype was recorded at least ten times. As DNA, the CDR3 is TGCGCCAGCAGCTTGGACAGGGGCGAAGAAAAACTGTTTTTT. It is translated as CASSLDRGEEKLFF. The V gene is TRBV5-1, the J gene TRBJ1-4; 7 bases map to TRBD1. Germline assignment: CDR1 SGHRS and CDR2 YFSETQ. Trimming cost V 0 bases and J 8 bases; bases outside gene matches: 4. There are 14 residues in the CDR3. Based on the CDR3 plus reference TRBV5-1 and TRBJ1-4, the full variable domain is KAGVTQTPRYLIKTRGQQVTLSCSPISGHRSVSWYQQTPGQGLQFLFEYFSETQRNKGNFPGRFSGRQFSNSRSEMNVSTLELGDSALYLCASSLDRGEEKLFFGSGTQLSVL.

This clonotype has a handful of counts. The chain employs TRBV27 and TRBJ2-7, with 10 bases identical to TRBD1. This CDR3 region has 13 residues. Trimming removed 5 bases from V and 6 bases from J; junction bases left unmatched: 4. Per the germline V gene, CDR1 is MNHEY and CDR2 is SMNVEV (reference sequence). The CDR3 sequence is CASSHRDRGEQYF. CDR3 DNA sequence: TGTGCCAGCAGTCACCGGGACAGGGGCGAGCAGTACTTC.

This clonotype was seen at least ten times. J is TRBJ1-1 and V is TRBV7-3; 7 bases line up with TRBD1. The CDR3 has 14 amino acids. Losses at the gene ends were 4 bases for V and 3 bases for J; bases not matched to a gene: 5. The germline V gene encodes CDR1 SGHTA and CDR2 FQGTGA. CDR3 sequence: CASSSAGTDTEAFF. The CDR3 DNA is TGTGCCAGCAGCTCCGCCGGGACAGACACTGAAGCTTTCTTT.

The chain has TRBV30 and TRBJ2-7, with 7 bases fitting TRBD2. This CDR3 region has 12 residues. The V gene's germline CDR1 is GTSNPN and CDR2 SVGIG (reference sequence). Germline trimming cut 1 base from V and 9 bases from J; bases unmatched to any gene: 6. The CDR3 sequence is CAWSGGGIGQYF. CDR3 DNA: TGTGCCTGGAGTGGGGGAGGGATCGGGCAGTACTTC.

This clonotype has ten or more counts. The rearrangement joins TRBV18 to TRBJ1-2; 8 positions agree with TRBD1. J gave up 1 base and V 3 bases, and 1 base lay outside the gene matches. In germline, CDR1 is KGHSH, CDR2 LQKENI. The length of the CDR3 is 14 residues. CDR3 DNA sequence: TGTGCCAGCTCACCGACAGGGGATAACTATGGCTACACCTTC. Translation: CASSPTGDNYGYTF.

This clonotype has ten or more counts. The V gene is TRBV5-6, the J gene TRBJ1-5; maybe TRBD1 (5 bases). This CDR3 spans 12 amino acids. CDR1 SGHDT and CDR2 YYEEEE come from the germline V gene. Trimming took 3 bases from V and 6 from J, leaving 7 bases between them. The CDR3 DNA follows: TGTGCCAGCAGCTGGGGACGTCAGCCCCAGCATTTT. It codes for CASSWGRQPQHF.